Sequencing of this T cell receptor beta chain was carried out in a study of T cells in women clearing cervical HPV infection. Germline CDR1 and CDR2: MGHRA and YSYEKL. This CDR3 region has 18 residues. Trimming took 1 base from V and 1 from J; bases not matched to a gene: 9. Turning to this clone: Its antigen is still unknown. Read data end 3 residues before the CDR3 end; the end is taken from the germline J gene.

Using immunoSEQ multiplex PCR, the repertoire was profiled, and TCRdb retains in-frame clones only, with some absent. The specimen's table records some 39,000 clones. Overall study results and limits: T-cell numbers per sample were unknown and may explain richness differences. TRBV6-7 abundance was lower in cases than controls (about 0.099% versus 0.16%). Timing of associations relative to infection is unclear; T-cell subsets were not isolated.

Sequencing used blood buffy coat. The chain employs TRBV4-1 and TRBJ2-7; 11 positions match TRBD1. This receptor was obtained from a woman aged 18-70 years with a cervical HPV16 infection that either progressed to CIN3+ or cleared (not recorded which). The CDR3 DNA, read in part, is TGCGCCAGCAGCCAAGGAGGGATAGGGACAGGGGGGTCCTACGAG. Translated, it gives CASSQGGIGTGGSYE. The whole CDR3 region reads CASSQGGIGTGGSYEQYF.